The source of this T cell receptor (beta chain) is a study of cytomegalovirus exposure and HLA in healthy donors. Findings and limits, study-wide: Per a prior analysis, the majority of TCR beta V segments were productive roughly 87% or roughly 30% of the time. Specific recognition of CMV antigens was confirmed in vitro for a few chains (all CMV-associated).

Germline V gene lookup returns CDR1 LGHNA and CDR2 YSLEER. The V end lost 0 bases, the J end lost 4 bases, and 8 bases lay between the germline ends. The length of the CDR3 is 14 residues. The PCR was carried out with 60 Vbeta primers and 13 Jbeta primers. TCRdb's table, derived via immunoSEQ multiplex PCR, lists solely in-frame clones and lacks some. The sample carries approximately 160,000 clones, approximately 80% recorded once. About this clone: The antigen is undetermined.

The clonotype comes from a young man in good health and CMV-seropositive. The chain links TRBV4-3 to TRBJ2-3, with no clear D. Sequencing used PBMCs. In nucleotides, the CDR3 is TGCGCCAGCAGCCAAGACCCGGTCCCAGATACGCAGTATTTT. Residues: CASSQDPVPDTQYF.